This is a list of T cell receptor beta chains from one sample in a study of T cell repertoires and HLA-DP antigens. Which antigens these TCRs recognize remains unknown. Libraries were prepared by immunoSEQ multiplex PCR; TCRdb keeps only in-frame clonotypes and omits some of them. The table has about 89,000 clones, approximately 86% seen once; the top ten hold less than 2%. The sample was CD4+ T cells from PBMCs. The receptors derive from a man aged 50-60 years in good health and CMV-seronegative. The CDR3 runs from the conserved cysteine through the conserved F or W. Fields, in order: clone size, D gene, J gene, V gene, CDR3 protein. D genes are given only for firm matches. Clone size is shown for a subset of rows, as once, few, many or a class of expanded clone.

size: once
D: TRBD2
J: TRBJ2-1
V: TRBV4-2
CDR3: CASSPAGAGGQYEQFF

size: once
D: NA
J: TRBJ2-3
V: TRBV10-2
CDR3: CASSVARASTDTQYF

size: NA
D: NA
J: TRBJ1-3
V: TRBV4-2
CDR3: CASSQDLWQGISGNTIYF

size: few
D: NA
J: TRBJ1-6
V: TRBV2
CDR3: CASSALTGPNSPLHF

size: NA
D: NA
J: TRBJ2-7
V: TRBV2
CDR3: CASSRDSYEQYF

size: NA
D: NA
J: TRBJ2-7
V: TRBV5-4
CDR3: CASSLGPGGPPSYEQYF

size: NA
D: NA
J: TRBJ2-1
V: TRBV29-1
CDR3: CSAPSPGRYNEQFF

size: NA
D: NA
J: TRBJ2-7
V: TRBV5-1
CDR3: CASSSYGGINSYEQYF

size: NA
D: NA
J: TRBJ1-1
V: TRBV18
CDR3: CASSNREITEAFF

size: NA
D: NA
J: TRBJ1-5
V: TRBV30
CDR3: CAWAQNGNQPQHF

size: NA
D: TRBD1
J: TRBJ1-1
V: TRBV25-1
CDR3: CASSGTRGSGLNTEAFF

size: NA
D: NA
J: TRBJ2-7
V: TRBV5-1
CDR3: CASSLDGGASYEQYF

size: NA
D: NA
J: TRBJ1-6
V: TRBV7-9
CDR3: CASSLDTGVTLHF

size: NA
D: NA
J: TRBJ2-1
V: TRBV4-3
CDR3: CASSREGGGSYNEQFF

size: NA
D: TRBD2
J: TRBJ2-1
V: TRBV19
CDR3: CASRGGLAGGTSGRYNEQFF

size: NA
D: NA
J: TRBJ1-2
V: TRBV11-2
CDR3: CASSQRQVNYGYTF

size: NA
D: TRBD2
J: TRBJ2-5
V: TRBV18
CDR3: CASSPRLADQETQYF

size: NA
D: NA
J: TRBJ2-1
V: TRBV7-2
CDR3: CASSFFGDEQFF

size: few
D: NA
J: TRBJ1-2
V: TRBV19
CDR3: CASRGYGYTF

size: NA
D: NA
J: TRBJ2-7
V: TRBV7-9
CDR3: CASSLWDLQEQYF

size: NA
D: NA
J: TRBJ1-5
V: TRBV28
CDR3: CASSPGGPNQPQHF